Listed here are 10 T cell receptor beta chains from one sample, sequenced in a study of Ad26.COV2.S vaccination and SARS-CoV-2 variants. TCRdb's copy holds only in-frame clones and misses some; the assay was immunoSEQ multiplex PCR. Here the sample spans over 110,000 clones, 70% to 90% being singletons. The source was peripheral blood, collected after recovery from COVID-19. The receptors stem from a human donor who had recovered from COVID-19.

This chain joins TRBV27 and TRBJ2-5; 11 bases line up with TRBD2. Germline V CDR1 and CDR2: MNHEY, SMNVEV (reference sequence). V was pared by 6 bases and J by 5 bases, with 11 bases of the junction left unmatched. This CDR3 is built from 16 residues. The CDR3 loop reads CASSLTSGGHRETQYF. The CDR3 DNA reads as TGTGCCAGCAGCCTAACTAGCGGGGGCCACCGGGAGACCCAGTACTTC.

The CDR3: CASSLMAGNQPQHF. The DNA of the CDR3 is TGTGCCAGCAGCTTAATGGCGGGCAATCAGCCCCAGCATTTT. The chain combines TRBV7-2 with TRBJ1-5; D is unresolved. This CDR3 has 14 amino acids. The V end was cut by 2 bases, the J end by 2 bases, with 7 bases between. CDR1 and CDR2 (germline): SGHTA, FQGNSA.

V gene TRBV7-8 combines with J gene TRBJ1-1; D gene uncertain. V lost 2 bases to trimming and J lost 11 bases, with 15 bases between them. The CDR3 has 13 amino acids. Germline CDR1 reads SGHVS; CDR2 reads FQNEAQ. DNA for the CDR3: TGTGCCAGCAGCTTATCGCTATTCTTCGGGGCTTTCTTT. Translation gives CASSLSLFFGAFF.

The rearrangement uses TRBV6-5 and TRBJ2-5; 11 nucleotides match TRBD1. CDR3 length equals 16 residues. Germline CDR1 reads MNHEY; CDR2 reads SVGAGI. V gave up 0 bases and J gave up 4 bases; unmatched junction bases: 4. Here the CDR3 DNA reads TGTGCCAGCAGTTACTCGGGACAGGGGGGTGGAGAGACCCAGTACTTC. Protein sequence: CASSYSGQGGGETQYF.

The chain couples TRBV4-1 to TRBJ1-1; D unresolved. CDR1 MGHRA and CDR2 YSYEKL come from the germline V gene. The CDR3 extends over 16 amino acids. V lost 1 base and J lost 0, with 12 bases in between. The CDR3 protein is CASSQASGSLNTEAFF. The CDR3 DNA reads TGCGCCAGCAGCCAAGCCAGCGGGAGTTTGAACACTGAAGCTTTCTTT.

The J gene is TRBJ2-2, the V gene TRBV28, with 9 positions matching TRBD1. Germline CDR1 MDHEN, CDR2 SYDVKM. V lost 9 bases to trimming and J lost 3 bases; unmatched junction nucleotides: 8. This CDR3 has 15 residues. The CDR3 region is CARARTGGDTGELFF. CDR3 bases: TGTGCCAGAGCACGTACAGGGGGCGACACCGGGGAGCTGTTTTTT.

V gene TRBV15 combines with J gene TRBJ2-7; TRBD2 matches 7 bases. Trimming at V came to 5 bases and at J to 6 bases, leaving 7 bases not matched to a gene. This CDR3 region has 13 residues. Germline V gives CDR1 LNHNV, CDR2 YYDKDF (reference sequence). CDR3: CATSRGEGGEQYF. The CDR3 DNA is TGTGCCACCAGCCGGGGGGAGGGCGGCGAGCAGTACTTC.

For this clone: In the same sample, other DNA sequences code for this CDR3. The chain recombines TRBV9 with TRBJ2-5; D unclear. Per the germline V gene, CDR1 is SGDLS and CDR2 is YYNGEE. The CDR3 extends over 12 amino acids. V lost 2 bases and J lost 2, with 4 bases in between. CDR3 protein: CASSVEQETQYF. CDR3 coding DNA: TGTGCCAGCAGCGTTGAACAAGAGACCCAGTACTTC.

J is TRBJ1-6 and V is TRBV6-5; D not certain. The CDR3 loop spans 12 amino acids. V dropped 2 bases and J dropped 7 bases, with 3 bases sitting between them. Germline V gene sequence: CDR1 MNHEY, CDR2 SVGAGI. The CDR3 nucleotides read TGTGCCAGCAGTTACCTAAATTCACCCCTCCACTTT. As protein: CASSYLNSPLHF.

This clone is a singleton in its sample. The chain couples TRBV28 to TRBJ1-6, with D possibly being TRBD1 (5 bases). This CDR3 region has 17 residues. With 3 bases removed from V and 5 bases from J, the gap between germline ends came to 17 bases. Germline V lookup: CDR1 MDHEN, CDR2 SYDVKM. The DNA for the CDR3 is TGTGCCAGCAGTTTGCACGACGTTGGGGGTAATAATTCACCCCTCCACTTT. It encodes CASSLHDVGGNNSPLHF. Filled out from reference TRBV28 and TRBJ1-6, the complete variable domain reads DVKVTQSSRYLVKRTGEKVFLECVQDMDHENMFWYRQDPGLGLRLIYFSYDVKMKEKGDIPEGYSVSREKKERFSLILESASTNQTSMYLCASSLHDVGGNNSPLHFGNGTRLTVT.